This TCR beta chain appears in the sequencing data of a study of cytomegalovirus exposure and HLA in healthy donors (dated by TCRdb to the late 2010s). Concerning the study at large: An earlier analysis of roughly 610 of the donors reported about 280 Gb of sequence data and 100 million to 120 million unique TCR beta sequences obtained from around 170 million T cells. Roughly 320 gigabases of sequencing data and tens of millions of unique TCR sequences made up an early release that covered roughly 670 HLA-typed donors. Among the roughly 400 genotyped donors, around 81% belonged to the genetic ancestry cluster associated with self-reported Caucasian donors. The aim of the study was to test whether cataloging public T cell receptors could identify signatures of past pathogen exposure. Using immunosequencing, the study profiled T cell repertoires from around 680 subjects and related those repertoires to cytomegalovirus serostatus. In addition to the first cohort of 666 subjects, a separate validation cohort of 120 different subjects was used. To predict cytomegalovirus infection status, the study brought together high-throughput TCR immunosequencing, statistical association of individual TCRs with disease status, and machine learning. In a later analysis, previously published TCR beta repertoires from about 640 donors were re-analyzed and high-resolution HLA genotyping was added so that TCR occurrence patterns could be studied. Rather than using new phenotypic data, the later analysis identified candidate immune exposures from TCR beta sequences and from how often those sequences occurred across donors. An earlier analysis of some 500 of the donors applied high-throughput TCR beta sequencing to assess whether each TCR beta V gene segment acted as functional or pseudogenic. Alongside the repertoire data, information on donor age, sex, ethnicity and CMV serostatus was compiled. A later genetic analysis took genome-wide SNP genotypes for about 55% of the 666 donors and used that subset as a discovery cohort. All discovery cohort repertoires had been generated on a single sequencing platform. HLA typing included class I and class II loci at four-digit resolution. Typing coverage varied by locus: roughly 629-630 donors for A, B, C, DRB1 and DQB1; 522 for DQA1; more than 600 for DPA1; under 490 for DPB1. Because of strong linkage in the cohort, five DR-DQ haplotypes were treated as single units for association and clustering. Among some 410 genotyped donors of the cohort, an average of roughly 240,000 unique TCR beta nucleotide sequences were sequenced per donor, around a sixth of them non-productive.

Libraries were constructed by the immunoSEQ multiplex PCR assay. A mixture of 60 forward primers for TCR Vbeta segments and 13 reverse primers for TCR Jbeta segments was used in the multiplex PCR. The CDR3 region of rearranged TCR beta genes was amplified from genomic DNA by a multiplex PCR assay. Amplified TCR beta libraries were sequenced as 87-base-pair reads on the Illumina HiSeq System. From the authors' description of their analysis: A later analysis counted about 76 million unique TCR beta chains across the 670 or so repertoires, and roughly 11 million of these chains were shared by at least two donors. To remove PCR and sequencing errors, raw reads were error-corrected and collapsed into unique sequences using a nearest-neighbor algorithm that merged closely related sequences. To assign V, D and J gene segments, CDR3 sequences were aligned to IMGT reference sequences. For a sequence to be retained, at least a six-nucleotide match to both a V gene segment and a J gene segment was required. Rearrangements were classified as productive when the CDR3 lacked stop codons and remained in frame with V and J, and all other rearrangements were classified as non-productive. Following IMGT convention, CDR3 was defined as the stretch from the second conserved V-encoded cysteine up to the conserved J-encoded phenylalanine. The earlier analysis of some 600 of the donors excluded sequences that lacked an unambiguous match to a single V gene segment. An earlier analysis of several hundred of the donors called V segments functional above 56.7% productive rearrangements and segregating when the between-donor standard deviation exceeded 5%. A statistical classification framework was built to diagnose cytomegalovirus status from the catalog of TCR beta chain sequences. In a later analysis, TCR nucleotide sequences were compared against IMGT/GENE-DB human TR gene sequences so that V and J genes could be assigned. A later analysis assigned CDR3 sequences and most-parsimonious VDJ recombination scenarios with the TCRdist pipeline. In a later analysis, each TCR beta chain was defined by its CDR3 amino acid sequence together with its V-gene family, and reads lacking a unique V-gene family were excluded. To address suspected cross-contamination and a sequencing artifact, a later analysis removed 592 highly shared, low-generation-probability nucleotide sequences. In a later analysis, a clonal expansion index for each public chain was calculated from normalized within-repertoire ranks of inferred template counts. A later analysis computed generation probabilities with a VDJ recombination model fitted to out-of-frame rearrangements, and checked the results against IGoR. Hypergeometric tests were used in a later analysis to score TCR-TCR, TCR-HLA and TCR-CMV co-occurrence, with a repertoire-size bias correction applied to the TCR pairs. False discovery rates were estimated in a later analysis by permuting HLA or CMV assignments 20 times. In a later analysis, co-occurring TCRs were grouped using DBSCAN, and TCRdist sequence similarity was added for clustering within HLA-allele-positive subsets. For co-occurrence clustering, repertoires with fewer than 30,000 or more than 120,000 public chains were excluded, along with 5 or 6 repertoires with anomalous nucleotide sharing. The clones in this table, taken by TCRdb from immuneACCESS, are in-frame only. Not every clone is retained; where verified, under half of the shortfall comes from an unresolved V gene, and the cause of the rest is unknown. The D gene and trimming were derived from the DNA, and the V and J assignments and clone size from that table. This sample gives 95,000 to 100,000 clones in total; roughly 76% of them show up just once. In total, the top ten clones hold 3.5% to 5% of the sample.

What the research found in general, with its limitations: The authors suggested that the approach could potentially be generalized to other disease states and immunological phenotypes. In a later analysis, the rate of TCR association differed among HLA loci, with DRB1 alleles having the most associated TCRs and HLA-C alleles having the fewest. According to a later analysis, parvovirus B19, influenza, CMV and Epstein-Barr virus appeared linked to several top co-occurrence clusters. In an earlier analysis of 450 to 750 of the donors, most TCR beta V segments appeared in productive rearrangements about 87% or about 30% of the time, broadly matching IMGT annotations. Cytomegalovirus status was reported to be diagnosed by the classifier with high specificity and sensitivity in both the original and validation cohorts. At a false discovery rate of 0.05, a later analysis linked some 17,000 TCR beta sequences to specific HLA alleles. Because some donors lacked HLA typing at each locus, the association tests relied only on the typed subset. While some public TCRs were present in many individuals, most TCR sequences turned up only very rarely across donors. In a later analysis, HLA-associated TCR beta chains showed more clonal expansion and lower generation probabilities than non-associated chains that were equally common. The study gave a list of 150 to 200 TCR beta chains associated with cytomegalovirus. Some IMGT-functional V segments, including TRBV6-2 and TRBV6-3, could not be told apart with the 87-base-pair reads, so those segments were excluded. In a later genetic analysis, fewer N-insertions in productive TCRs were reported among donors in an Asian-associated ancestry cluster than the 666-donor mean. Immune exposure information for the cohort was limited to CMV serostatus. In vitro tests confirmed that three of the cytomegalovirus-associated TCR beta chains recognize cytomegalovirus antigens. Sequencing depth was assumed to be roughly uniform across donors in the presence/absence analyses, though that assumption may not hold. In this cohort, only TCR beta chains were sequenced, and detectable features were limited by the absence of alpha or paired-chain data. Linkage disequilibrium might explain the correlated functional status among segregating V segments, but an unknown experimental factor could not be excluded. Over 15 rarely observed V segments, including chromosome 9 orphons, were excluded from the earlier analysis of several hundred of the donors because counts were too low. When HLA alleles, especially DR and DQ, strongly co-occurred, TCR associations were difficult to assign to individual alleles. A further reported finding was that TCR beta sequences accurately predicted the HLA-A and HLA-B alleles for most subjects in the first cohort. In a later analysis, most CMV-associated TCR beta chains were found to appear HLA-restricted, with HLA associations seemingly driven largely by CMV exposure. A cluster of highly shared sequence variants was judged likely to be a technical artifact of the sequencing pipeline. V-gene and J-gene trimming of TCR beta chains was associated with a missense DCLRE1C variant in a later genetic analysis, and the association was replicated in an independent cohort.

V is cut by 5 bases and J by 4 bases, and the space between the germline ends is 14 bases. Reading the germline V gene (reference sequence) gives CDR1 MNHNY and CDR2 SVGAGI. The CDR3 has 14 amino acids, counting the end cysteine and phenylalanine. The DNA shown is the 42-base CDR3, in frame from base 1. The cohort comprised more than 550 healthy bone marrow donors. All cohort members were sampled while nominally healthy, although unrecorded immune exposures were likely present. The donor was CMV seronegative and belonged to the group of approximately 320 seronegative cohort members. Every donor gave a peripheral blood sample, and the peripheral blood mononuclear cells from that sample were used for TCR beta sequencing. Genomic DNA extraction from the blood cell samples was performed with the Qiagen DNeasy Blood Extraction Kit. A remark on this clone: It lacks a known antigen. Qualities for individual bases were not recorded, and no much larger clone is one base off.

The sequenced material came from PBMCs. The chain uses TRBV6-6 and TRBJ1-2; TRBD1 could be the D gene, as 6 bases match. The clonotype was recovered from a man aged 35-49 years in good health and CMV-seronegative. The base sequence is TGTGCCAGCAGTCCCGGGACAATGAGCTATGGCTACACCTTC. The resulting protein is CASSPGTMSYGYTF.